This T cell receptor (beta chain) was recovered during a study of glioma-infiltrating T cells. General study results and limits: CDR3 overlap between tissue and blood was very small.

CDR3 size: 16 residues. Germline-derived CDR1 and CDR2 are MNHEY and SMNVEV (reference sequence). Amplification of TCR alpha and beta CDR3 regions from RNA used iRepertoire nested multiplex PCR. Using its own MiXCR run on the multiplex PCR reads, TCRdb lists one record per CDR3 protein. The repertoire holds roughly 350,000 distinct CDR3 sequences, with roughly 41% as singletons. Notes on this clonotype: Its antigen is not known. One end of the junction varies from germline; a read error may be responsible.

Source material: glioma tissue, nonneoplastic brain tissue, or PBMCs (not recorded which). The gene calls are TRBV27 and TRBJ1-2; D uncertain. The sequence came from a human donor with low-grade glioma or glioblastoma, undergoing nonglioma brain surgery, or in good health (not recorded which). The CDR3 DNA is TGCGCCAGCAGTTTAGCCCAGAGCAGAACGGGCTATGTCTACACCTTC. As protein: CASSLAQSRTGYVYTF.